The clone carrying this TCR beta chain was recorded a few times. The sample belongs to a study of T cell repertoires in cytomegalovirus infection. J gave up 9 bases and V 4 bases, and 8 bases lay outside the gene matches. The length of the CDR3 is 15 residues. Germline CDR1 and CDR2: KGHSH and LQKENI. One entry per CDR3 protein, called by TCRdb with MiXCR from the reads. Of some 350,000 distinct CDR3 sequences listed, 15% to 20% are singletons. The material sequenced was PBMCs. This chain uses TRBV18 with TRBJ2-1, with 11 bases lining up with TRBD2. This receptor was obtained from a human donor in good health (CMV status not recorded). Some clones in this sample may be carry-over from other donors' samples. The CDR3 loop is CASSLGLAGIGEQFF. The DNA of the CDR3 is TGTGCCAGCTCACTTGGACTAGCGGGCATTGGTGAGCAGTTCTTC.